This T cell receptor beta chain appears in the sequencing data of a study of blood T cell repertoires in COVID-19. Background on the study: Acute and convalescent COVID-19 specimens originated in the United States, Italy and Spain. Sources were T cells, B-cell-depleted T cells, or PBMCs; the material itself was cDNA or gDNA.

Points on this clone: One end of the junction fails to match germline, which may point to a read error.

Original data processing: Quantification of nucleated cells was approximated via reference gene primer amplification. Clones were sequenced by immunoSEQ multiplex PCR, and TCRdb holds only the in-frame ones, with some missing. V, J and clone size are those of that table, while D and trimming were read from the DNA. The data hold about 190,000 clones, with roughly 84% observed a single time. The CDR3 loop spans 15 amino acids. Per the germline V gene, CDR1 is SGHRS and CDR2 is YFSETQ. Sequencing was done on a sample of peripheral blood. The TCR sequence derives from a human donor in a cohort sampled during active COVID-19. The chain carries TRBV5-1 and TRBJ2-3; TRBD2 aligns across 9 bases. The DNA of the CDR3 is TGCGCCAGCAGCTTGGACGGGACTAGCATAGATACGCAGTATTTT. Amino acids: CASSLDGTSIDTQYF.